Listed here are 26 T cell receptor beta chains from one sample, sequenced in a study of blood T cell repertoires in COVID-19. Here immunoSEQ multiplex PCR was the method, and the copy in TCRdb shows in-frame clones only, minus some. The table records around 65,000 clones, around 86% of them present only once. The sequencing sample was made of peripheral blood. These receptors were collected from a human donor in a cohort sampled during active COVID-19.

J is TRBJ1-1 and V is TRBV6-5, with 8 bases fitting TRBD1. The CDR3 loop spans 15 amino acids. V lost 5 bases and J lost 5; bases outside the gene matches: 10. Germline loops: CDR1 MNHEY, CDR2 SVGAGI. DNA for the CDR3: TGTGCCAGCAGTAGGGATCAGGGGGCTTATACTGAAGCTTTCTTT. It yields the protein CASSRDQGAYTEAFF.

The V gene is TRBV30, the J gene TRBJ1-1, with 7 bases that match TRBD1. This CDR3 comprises 14 residues. V lost 0 bases to trimming and J lost 3 bases; unmatched junction nucleotides: 4. Germline V gives CDR1 GTSNPN, CDR2 SVGIG (reference sequence). CDR3 nucleotide sequence: TGTGCCTGGAGTGTACTACAGGGGTACACTGAAGCTTTCTTT. It encodes CAWSVLQGYTEAFF.

The chain is built from TRBV7-9 and TRBJ2-2; unclear D gene. In germline, CDR1 is SEHNR, CDR2 FQNEAQ (reference sequence). V shed 4 bases and J shed 6 bases, with 9 bases lying between them. The CDR3 sequence is 13 residues long. The CDR3 bases are TGTGCCAGCAGCTCTAAGCTGGCCGGGGAGCTGTTTTTT. Its translation: CASSSKLAGELFF. The variable domain in full, completed from reference TRBV7-9 and TRBJ2-2, reads DTGVSQNPRHKITKRGQNVTFRCDPISEHNRLYWYRQTLGQGPEFLTYFQNEAQLEKSRLLSDRFSAERPKGSFSTLEIQRTEQGDSAMYLCASSSKLAGELFFGEGSRLTVL.

This sequence joins TRBV28 and TRBJ2-3; a possible D gene is TRBD1 (5 bases). The CDR3 loop spans 15 amino acids. The V end was cut by 3 bases, the J end by 2 bases, with 12 bases between. Per the germline V gene, CDR1 is MDHEN and CDR2 is SYDVKM. Here the CDR3 DNA reads TGTGCCAGCAGTTTGATGACAGAGACCACAGATACGCAGTATTTT. It translates to CASSLMTETTDTQYF.

V and J are TRBV11-2 and TRBJ1-2; 10 nucleotides align to TRBD1. The ends lost 5 bases at V and 8 bases at J; junction bases unmatched: 8. The germline V gene has CDR1 SGHAT and CDR2 FQNNGV. This CDR3 comprises 14 residues. CDR3 amino acids: CASSPTGGEEGYTF. CDR3 DNA: TGTGCCAGCAGCCCGACAGGGGGCGAGGAAGGCTACACCTTC.

The chain combines TRBV3-1 (or the pseudogene TRBV3-2) with TRBJ2-7; no clear D gene. Germline V gene lookup returns CDR1 LGHDT and CDR2 YNNKEL (reference sequence). Between the trimmed V and J ends, which lost 2 bases and 0 bases, there was a span of 5 bases. This CDR3 is built from 13 residues. CDR3 nucleotide sequence: TGTGCCAGCAGCCAATGGAGCTCCTACGAGCAGTACTTC. Protein product: CASSQWSSYEQYF.

This chain uses TRBV3-1 (or the pseudogene TRBV3-2) with TRBJ2-3; possible D gene TRBD2, 5 bases. Per germline, CDR1 LGHDT and CDR2 YNNKEL (reference sequence). The CDR3 consists of 15 residues. With 4 bases removed from V and 3 bases from J, the gap between germline ends came to 14 bases. The CDR3 spells CASSPDSIATDTQYF. The CDR3 DNA follows: TGTGCCAGCAGCCCGGACTCTATAGCAACAGATACGCAGTATTTT.

The chain employs TRBV5-6 and TRBJ1-1; a possible D gene is TRBD1 (5 bases). The CDR3 has 16 residues. Germline V gives CDR1 SGHDT, CDR2 YYEEEE. V was trimmed by 1 base and J by 4 bases, leaving 17 bases between them. As DNA, the CDR3 is TGTGCCAGCAGCTTGATTATGGCAGGGCGGGGCACTGAAGCTTTCTTT. Protein product: CASSLIMAGRGTEAFF. Supplemented by reference TRBV5-6 and TRBJ1-1, the full variable domain reads DAGVTQSPTHLIKTRGQQVTLRCSPKSGHDTVSWYQQALGQGPQFIFQYYEEEERQRGNFPDRFSGHQFPNYSSELNVNALLLGDSALYLCASSLIMAGRGTEAFFGQGTRLTVV.

The chain uses TRBV9 and TRBJ1-1; perhaps TRBD1 as D (6 bases). Germline assignment: CDR1 SGDLS and CDR2 YYNGEE. V dropped 3 bases and J dropped 6 bases, with 12 bases sitting between them. There are 13 residues in the CDR3. CDR3: CASSAGGSPEAFF. As DNA, the CDR3 is TGTGCCAGCAGCGCTGGGGGCAGTCCTGAAGCTTTCTTT.

The chain joins TRBV5-5 to TRBJ2-7; TRBD2 agrees at 13 bases. The CDR3 has 16 amino acids. Trimming cost V 5 bases and J 0 bases; bases outside gene matches: 5. Per the germline V gene, CDR1 is SGHKS and CDR2 is YYEKEE (reference sequence). The CDR3: CASSKTSGGASYEQYF. DNA of the CDR3: TGTGCCAGCAGTAAAACTAGCGGGGGGGCCTCCTACGAGCAGTACTTC. The whole variable domain, filled in from reference TRBV5-5 and TRBJ2-7, reads DAGVTQSPTHLIKTRGQQVTLRCSPISGHKSVSWYQQVLGQGPQFIFQYYEKEERGRGNFPDRFSARQFPNYSSELNVNALLLGDSALYLCASSKTSGGASYEQYFGPGTRLTVT.

To note about this clone: The junction shows a germline mismatch at one end, possibly a read error. The rearrangement uses TRBV6-6 and TRBJ2-2, with D maybe TRBD1 (8 bases). This CDR3 region has 16 residues. The germline V gene has CDR1 MNHNY and CDR2 SVGAGI (reference sequence). The CDR3 region has the DNA TGTGCCAGCTTACTCGGGAGGACAGGGTTCCACCGGGGAGCTGTTTTT. This translates into CASLLGRTGFHRGAVF.

The rearrangement joins TRBV14 to TRBJ2-1, with 8 positions matching TRBD2. The length of the CDR3 is 17 residues. The V segment lost 4 bases and the J segment 8 bases; nucleotides outside the gene matches: 16. The V gene's germline CDR1 is SGHDN and CDR2 FVKESK. The CDR3 is CASSPGPVAGLLDEQFF. The CDR3 region has the DNA TGTGCCAGCAGCCCAGGTCCGGTAGCGGGATTGTTGGATGAGCAGTTCTTC.

The sample holds a few counts of this clone. The chain recombines TRBV7-9 with TRBJ1-4, with 8 positions matching TRBD1. The CDR3 runs to 15 residues. CDR1 SEHNR and CDR2 FQNEAQ come from the germline V gene (reference sequence). J lost 8 bases, V lost 5 bases, and 10 bases had no gene match. The CDR3, as DNA: TGTGCCAGCAGCACCGGGACAGGTCGGCAGGAAAAACTGTTTTTT. It codes for CASSTGTGRQEKLFF.

The V call is TRBV11-2, the J call TRBJ2-7; the D gene is possibly TRBD1 (5 bases). CDR1 and CDR2 (germline): SGHAT, FQNNGV. The CDR3 length is 13 residues. Trimming removed 3 bases from V and 5 bases from J, with 11 bases in between. As DNA, the CDR3 is TGTGCCAGCAGCTTTTTAGGGGTGGACGAGCAGTACTTC. It specifies CASSFLGVDEQYF. The full variable domain, completed using reference TRBV11-2 and TRBJ2-7, is EAGVAQSPRYKIIEKRQSVAFWCNPISGHATLYWYQQILGQGPKLLIQFQNNGVVDDSQLPKDRFSAERLKGVDSTLKIQPAKLEDSAVYLCASSFLGVDEQYFGPGTRLTVT.

CDR3 residues: CASSFPPLDTQYF. CDR3 nucleotides: TGTGCCAGCAGTTTTCCCCCCTTGGATACGCAGTATTTT. The J gene is TRBJ2-3, the V gene TRBV12-3 or TRBV12-4, with D uncertain. CDR3 size: 13 residues. V lost 3 bases to trimming and J lost 6 bases, with 10 bases between them.

The chain is built from TRBV5-6 and TRBJ2-7; 9 nucleotides align to TRBD2. V shed 6 bases and J 1 base; nucleotides not matched to a gene: 8. Germline V gene data show CDR1 as SGHDT and CDR2 as YYEEEE. This CDR3 is 15 amino acids long. The CDR3 sequence: CASTVTSGFSYEQYV. CDR3 coding DNA: TGTGCCAGCACCGTAACTAGCGGGTTTTCCTACGAGCAGTACGTC.

This chain's CDR3 is CASSQQQNTEAFF. CDR3 DNA: TGTGCCAGCAGTCAACAGCAGAACACTGAAGCTTTCTTT. The chain combines TRBV6-4 with TRBJ1-1, with D uncertain. Germline CDR1 is MRHNA and CDR2 is SNTAGT. The CDR3 sequence is 13 residues long. V was clipped by 5 bases and J by 1 base, with 8 bases between them.

This chain links TRBV5-6 with TRBJ2-1; 9 nucleotides match TRBD2. CDR1 is SGHDT and CDR2 is YYEEEE in the germline V gene. The CDR3 is 16 residues long. Trimming removed 3 bases from V and 4 bases from J; junction bases left unmatched: 8. In nucleotides, the CDR3 is TGTGCCAGCAGCTCCCTCCTAGCGGGGATTTACAATGAGCAGTTCTTC. Protein product: CASSSLLAGIYNEQFF.

The CDR3 region is CASSVVAGLNTGELFF. In nucleotides, the CDR3 is TGTGCCAGCAGCGTAGTGGCGGGACTGAACACCGGGGAGCTGTTTTTT. This chain joins TRBV9 and TRBJ2-2; tentatively, D is TRBD2 (6 bases). V lost 0 bases, J lost 1 base, and 10 bases lay in between. The length of the CDR3 is 16 residues. Germline V gives CDR1 SGDLS, CDR2 YYNGEE.

The chain carries TRBV6-1 and TRBJ1-4, with D unresolved. This CDR3 has 14 amino acids. Germline lookup yields CDR1 MNHNS and CDR2 SASEGT. V shed 3 bases and J shed 7 bases, with 12 bases lying between them. The CDR3 region is CASSDGYKGEKLFF. The CDR3 DNA follows: TGTGCCAGCAGTGACGGGTATAAAGGTGAAAAACTGTTTTTT.

V is TRBV3-1 (or the pseudogene TRBV3-2) and J is TRBJ2-3; no clear D gene. V dropped 1 base and J dropped 2 bases, with 7 bases sitting between them. The CDR3 is 14 residues long. Germline CDR1 reads LGHDT; CDR2 reads YNNKEL (reference sequence). CDR3 sequence (DNA): TGTGCCAGCAGCCAAGTGCGGTACACAGATACGCAGTATTTT. It is translated as CASSQVRYTDTQYF.

The chain is built from TRBV4-1 and TRBJ2-3; TRBD2 matches 9 bases. Unmatched junction bases numbered 10, after V lost 0 bases and J lost 0 bases. CDR1 is MGHRA, CDR2 YSYEKL, per germline. CDR3 length equals 19 residues. The DNA for the CDR3 is TGCGCCAGCAGCCAAGATAGAAGGGGACTAGCTATTAGCACAGATACGCAGTATTTT. Translating gives CASSQDRRGLAISTDTQYF.

This clone appeared a single time. The chain links TRBV3-1 (or the pseudogene TRBV3-2) to TRBJ1-4; the D gene is possibly TRBD1 (6 bases). CDR1 and CDR2 (germline): LGHDT, YNNKEL (reference sequence). The CDR3 runs to 14 residues. With 4 bases removed from V and 5 bases from J, the gap between germline ends came to 11 bases. CDR3 residues: CASSPGQQNEKLFF. The DNA of the CDR3 is TGTGCCAGCAGCCCAGGACAGCAAAATGAAAAACTGTTTTTT.

J is TRBJ1-6 and V is TRBV11-2; D remains ambiguous. V shed 4 bases and J shed 5 bases, with 9 bases lying between them. The CDR3 has 14 residues. In germline, CDR1 is SGHAT, CDR2 FQNNGV. The CDR3 protein is CASSSNGNNSPLHF. CDR3 sequence (DNA): TGTGCCAGCAGCTCTAACGGGAATAATTCACCCCTCCACTTT.

This clone has more than one count but fewer than ten. The V gene is TRBV2, the J gene TRBJ2-7; 11 bases line up with TRBD1. The CDR3 is made up of 14 amino acids. V was pared by 6 bases and J by 4 bases, with 5 bases of the junction left unmatched. Germline assignment: CDR1 SNHLY and CDR2 FYNNEI. This CDR3 is CASSGTGGLYEQYF. CDR3 sequence (DNA): TGTGCCAGCAGCGGGACAGGGGGGCTGTACGAGCAGTACTTC.

The chain is built from TRBV29-1 and TRBJ2-2; TRBD2 matches at 8 bases. Germline CDR1 SQVTM, CDR2 ANQGSEA. The J segment lost 3 bases and the V segment lost 6 bases, leaving 15 bases of the junction unmatched. This CDR3 contains 17 residues. The CDR3 region is CSVKGEAGGKDTGELFF. CDR3 nucleotides: TGCAGCGTCAAAGGCGAGGCGGGGGGAAAGGACACCGGGGAGCTGTTTTTT.